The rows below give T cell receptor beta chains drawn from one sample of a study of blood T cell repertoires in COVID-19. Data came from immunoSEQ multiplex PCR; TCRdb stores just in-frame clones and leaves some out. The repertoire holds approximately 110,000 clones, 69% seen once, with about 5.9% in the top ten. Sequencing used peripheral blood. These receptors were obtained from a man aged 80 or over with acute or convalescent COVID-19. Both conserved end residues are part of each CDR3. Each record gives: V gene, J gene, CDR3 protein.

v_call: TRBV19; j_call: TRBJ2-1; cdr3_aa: CASSHQLAASYNEQFF
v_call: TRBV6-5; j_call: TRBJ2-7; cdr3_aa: CASSYSGTGDYEQYF
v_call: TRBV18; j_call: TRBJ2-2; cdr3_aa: CASSPNRNTGELFF
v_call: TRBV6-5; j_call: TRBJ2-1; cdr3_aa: CASGDYGSSYNEQFF
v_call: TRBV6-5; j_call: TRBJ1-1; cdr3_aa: CASREGLDTEAFF
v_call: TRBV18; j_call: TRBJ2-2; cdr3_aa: CASSRIELADTGELFF
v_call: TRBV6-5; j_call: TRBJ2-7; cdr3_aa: CASSMTSGNYYEQYF
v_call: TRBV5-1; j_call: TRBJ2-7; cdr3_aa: CASSLWQGAYEQYF
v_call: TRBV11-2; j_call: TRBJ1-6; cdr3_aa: CASSRGQGGSPLHF
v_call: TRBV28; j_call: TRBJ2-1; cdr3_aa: CASSLFGLAAYYNEQFF
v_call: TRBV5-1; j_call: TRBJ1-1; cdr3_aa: CASSLSGQGYTEAFF
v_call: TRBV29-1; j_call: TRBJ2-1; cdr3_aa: CSVHRGSYNEQFF
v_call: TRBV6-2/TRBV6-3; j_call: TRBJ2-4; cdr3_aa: CASSYSGQGGNIQYF
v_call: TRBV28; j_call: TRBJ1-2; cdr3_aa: CASSADSNYGYTF
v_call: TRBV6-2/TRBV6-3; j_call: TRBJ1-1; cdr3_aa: CASSSGLNTEAFF
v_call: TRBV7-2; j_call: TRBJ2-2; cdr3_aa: CASSLRTSGDTGELFF
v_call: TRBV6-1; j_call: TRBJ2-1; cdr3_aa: CASSDTSGVNEQFF
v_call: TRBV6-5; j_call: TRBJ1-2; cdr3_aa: CASSKRYRESSGYTF
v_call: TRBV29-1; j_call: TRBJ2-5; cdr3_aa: CSVEIWRLSEETQYF
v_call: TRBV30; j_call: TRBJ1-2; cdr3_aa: CALHSGGGPPVYGYTF
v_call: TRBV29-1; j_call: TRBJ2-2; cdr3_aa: CSTGSGELFF
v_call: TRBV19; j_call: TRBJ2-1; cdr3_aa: CASSPNRDNEQFF
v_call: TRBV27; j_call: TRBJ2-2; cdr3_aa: CASSLSGRELFF
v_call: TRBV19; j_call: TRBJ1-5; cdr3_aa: CASSTTGVSWPQHF
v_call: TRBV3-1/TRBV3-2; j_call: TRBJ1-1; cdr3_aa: CASSQEGRGNTEAFF
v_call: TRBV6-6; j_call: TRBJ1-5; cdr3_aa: CASTQTGTSNQPQHF
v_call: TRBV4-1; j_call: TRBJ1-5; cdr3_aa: CASSRGTGNHQPQHF
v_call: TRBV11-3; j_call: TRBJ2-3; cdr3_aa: CASSFGSGSWTDTQYF
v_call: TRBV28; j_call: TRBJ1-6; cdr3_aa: CASTSGGRSPLHF
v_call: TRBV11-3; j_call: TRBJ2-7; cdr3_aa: CASSRTSDGEQYF
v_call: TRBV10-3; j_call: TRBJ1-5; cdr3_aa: CAISAFADSNQPQHF
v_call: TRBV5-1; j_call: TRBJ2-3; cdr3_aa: CASSLGLAATDTQYF
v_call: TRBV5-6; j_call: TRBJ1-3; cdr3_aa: CASSRTASDSSGNTIYF
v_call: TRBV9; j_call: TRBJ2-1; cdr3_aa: CASSRQWAGGNEQFF
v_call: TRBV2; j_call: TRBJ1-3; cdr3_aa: CASSRRGGNTIYF
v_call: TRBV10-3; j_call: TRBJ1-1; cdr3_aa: CATIGPGAMNTEAFF
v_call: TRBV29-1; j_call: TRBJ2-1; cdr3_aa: CSVVGTGSNEQFF
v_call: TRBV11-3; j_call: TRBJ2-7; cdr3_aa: CASSPARQQAYEQYF
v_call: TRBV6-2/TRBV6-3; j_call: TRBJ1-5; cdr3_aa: CASSYPGEGDNQPQHF
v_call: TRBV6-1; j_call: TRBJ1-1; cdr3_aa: CASSEDRWTTEAFF
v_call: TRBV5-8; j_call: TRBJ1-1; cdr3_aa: CASSFRGLF
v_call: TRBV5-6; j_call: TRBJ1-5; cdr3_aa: CASSWGPSNQPQHF
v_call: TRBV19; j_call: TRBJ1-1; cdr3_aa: CASSIVAGQGEAFF
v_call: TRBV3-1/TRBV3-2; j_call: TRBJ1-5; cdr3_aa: CASSYGTENQPQHF
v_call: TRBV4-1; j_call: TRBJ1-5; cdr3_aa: CASSQASGGGNQPQHF